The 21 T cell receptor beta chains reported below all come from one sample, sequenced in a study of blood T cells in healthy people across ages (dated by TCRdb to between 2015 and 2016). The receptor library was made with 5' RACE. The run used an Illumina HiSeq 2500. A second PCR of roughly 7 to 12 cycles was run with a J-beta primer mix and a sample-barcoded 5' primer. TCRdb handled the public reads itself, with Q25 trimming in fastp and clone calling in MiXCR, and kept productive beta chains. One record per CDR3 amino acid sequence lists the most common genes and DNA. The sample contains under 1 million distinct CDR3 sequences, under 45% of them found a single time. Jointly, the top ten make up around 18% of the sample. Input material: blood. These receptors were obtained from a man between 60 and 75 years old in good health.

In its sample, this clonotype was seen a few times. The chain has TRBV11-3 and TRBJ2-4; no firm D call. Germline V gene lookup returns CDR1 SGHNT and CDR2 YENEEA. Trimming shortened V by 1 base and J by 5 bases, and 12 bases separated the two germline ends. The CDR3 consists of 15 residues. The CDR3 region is CASSLGSAVQNIQYF. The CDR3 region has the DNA TGTGCCAGCAGCTTAGGATCGGCTGTCCAAAACATTCAGTACTTC.

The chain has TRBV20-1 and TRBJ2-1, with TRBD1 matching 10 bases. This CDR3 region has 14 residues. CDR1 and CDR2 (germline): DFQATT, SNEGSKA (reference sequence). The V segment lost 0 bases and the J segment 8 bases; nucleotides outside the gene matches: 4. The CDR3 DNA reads TGCAGTGCTAGAGATGCGGGACAGGGGTATGAGCAGTTCTTC. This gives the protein CSARDAGQGYEQFF.

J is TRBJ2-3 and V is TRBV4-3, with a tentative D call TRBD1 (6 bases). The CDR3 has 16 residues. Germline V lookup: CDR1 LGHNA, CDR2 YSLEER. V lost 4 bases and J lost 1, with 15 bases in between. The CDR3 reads CASSPTGQGRTDTQYF. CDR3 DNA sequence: TGCGCCAGCAGCCCCACGGGGCAGGGGCGCACAGATACGCAGTATTTT.

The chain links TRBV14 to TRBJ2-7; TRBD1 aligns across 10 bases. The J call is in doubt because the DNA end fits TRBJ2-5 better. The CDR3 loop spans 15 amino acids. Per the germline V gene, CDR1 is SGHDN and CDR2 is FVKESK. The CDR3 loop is CASSRWTGGEETQYF. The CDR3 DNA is TGTGCCAGCAGCCGGTGGACAGGGGGAGAGGAGACCCAGTACTTC.

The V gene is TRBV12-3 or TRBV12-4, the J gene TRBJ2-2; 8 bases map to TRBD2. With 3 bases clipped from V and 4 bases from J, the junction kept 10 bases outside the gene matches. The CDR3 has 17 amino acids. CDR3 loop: CASSLPGVAGRTGELFF. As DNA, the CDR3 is TGTGCCAGCAGTTTGCCCGGGGTAGCGGGGCGCACCGGGGAGCTGTTTTTT.

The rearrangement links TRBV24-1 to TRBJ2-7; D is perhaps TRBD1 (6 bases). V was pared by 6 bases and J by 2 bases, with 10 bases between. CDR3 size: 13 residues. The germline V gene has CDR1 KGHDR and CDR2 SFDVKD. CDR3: CATSLGHAYEQYF. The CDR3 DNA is TGTGCCACCAGTCTGGGACATGCCTACGAGCAGTACTTC.

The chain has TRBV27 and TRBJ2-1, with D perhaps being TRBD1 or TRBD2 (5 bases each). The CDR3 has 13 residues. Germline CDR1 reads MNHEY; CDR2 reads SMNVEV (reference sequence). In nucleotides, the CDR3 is TGTGCGTCAACGAGGGACGGATACAATGAGCAGTTCTTC. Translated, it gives CASTRDGYNEQFF.

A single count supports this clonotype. CDR3 nucleotides: TGCAGCGCAAAGGGGGAGGAACCCTCCACTGAAGCTTTCTTT. It is translated as CSAKGEEPSTEAFF. V is TRBV29-1 and J is TRBJ1-1; TRBD1 is a possible D gene (6 bases). CDR1 SQVTM and CDR2 ANQGSEA come from the germline V gene. V was pared by 7 bases and J by 4 bases, with 19 bases between. CDR3 length: 14 residues.

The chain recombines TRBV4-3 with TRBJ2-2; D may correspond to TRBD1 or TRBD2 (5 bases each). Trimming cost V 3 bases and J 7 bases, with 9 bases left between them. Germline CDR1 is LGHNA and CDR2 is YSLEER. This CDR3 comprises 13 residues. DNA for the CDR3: TGCGCCAGCAGCCACCGGGACGGCGGGGAGCTGTTTTTT. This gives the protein CASSHRDGGELFF.

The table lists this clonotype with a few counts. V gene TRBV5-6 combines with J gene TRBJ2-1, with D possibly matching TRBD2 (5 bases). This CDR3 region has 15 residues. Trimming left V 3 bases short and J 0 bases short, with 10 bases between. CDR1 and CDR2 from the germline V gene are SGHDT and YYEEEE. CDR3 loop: CASSSLGSSYNEQFF. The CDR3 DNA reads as TGTGCCAGCAGCTCGCTTGGGAGCTCCTACAATGAGCAGTTCTTC.

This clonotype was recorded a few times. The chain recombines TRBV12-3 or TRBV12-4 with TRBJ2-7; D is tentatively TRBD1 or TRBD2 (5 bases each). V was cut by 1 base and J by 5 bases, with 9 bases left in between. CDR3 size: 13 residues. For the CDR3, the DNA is TGTGCCAGCAGTTTAGTAACGGGGCACGAGCAGTACTTC. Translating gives CASSLVTGHEQYF.

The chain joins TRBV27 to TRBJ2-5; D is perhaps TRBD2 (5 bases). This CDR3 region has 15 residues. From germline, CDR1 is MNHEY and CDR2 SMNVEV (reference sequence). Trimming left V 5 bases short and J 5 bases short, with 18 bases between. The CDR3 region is CASSRPGIIGETQYF. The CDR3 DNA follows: TGTGCCAGCAGTCGTCCCGGGATCATAGGGGAGACCCAGTACTTC.

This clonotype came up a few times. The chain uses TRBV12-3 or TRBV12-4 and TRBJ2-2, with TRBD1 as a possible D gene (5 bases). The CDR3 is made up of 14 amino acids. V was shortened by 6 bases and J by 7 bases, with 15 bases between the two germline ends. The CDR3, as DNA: TGTGCCAGCAGCAAATCCAGGGAAGGCGGGGAGCTGTTTTTT. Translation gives CASSKSREGGELFF.

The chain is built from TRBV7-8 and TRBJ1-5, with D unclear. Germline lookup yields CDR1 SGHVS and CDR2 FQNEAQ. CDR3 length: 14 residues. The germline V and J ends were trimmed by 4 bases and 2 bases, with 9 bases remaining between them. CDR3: CASSSKGRNQPQHF. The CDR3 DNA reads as TGTGCCAGCAGCTCAAAAGGGCGCAATCAGCCCCAGCATTTT.

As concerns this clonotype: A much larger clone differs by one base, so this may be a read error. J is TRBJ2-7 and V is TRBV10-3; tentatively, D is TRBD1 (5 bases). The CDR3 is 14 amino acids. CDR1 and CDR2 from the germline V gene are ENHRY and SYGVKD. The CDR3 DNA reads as TGTGTCATCAGTCAAGGGGCGGAAGCCTACGAGCAGTACTTC. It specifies CVISQGAEAYEQYF.

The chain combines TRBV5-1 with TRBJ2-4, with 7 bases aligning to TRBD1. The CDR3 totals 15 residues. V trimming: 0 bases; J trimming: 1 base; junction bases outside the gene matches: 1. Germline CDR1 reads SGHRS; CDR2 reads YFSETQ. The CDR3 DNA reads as TGCGCCAGCAGCTTGGAGACAGGGGCCAAAAACATTCAGTACTTC. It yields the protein CASSLETGAKNIQYF.

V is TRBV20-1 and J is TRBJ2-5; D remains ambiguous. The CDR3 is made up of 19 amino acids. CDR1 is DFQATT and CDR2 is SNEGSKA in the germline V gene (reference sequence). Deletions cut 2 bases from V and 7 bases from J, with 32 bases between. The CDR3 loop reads CSARYGSRPPSRISGTQYF. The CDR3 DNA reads TGCAGTGCTAGATATGGGTCCCGGCCTCCATCCCGGATTAGTGGGACCCAGTACTTC.

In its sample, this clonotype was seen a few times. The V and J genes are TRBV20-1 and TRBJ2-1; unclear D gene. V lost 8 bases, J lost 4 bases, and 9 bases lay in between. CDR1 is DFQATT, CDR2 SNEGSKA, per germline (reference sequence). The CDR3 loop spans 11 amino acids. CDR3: CSTLLYNEQFF. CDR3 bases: TGCAGTACCCTTTTGTACAATGAGCAGTTCTTC.

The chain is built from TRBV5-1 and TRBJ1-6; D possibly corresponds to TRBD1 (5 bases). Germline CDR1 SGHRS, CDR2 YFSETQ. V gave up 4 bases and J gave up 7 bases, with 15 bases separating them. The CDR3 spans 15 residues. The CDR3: CASSPGLGQNSPLHF. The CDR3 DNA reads TGCGCCAGCAGCCCTGGACTGGGGCAGAATTCACCCCTCCACTTT.

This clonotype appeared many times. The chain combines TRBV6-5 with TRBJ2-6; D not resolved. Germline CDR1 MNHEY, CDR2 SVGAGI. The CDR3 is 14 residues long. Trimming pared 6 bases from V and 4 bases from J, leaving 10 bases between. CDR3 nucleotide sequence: TGTGCCAGCAGCACCTTCTCGGGGGCCAACGTCCTGACTTTC. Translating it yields CASSTFSGANVLTF.

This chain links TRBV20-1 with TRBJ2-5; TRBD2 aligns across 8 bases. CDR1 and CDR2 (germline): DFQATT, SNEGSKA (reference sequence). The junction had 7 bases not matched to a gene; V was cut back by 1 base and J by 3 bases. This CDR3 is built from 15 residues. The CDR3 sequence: CSARGRPGGEETQYF. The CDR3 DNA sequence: TGCAGTGCTAGAGGTCGCCCGGGGGGGGAAGAGACCCAGTACTTC.